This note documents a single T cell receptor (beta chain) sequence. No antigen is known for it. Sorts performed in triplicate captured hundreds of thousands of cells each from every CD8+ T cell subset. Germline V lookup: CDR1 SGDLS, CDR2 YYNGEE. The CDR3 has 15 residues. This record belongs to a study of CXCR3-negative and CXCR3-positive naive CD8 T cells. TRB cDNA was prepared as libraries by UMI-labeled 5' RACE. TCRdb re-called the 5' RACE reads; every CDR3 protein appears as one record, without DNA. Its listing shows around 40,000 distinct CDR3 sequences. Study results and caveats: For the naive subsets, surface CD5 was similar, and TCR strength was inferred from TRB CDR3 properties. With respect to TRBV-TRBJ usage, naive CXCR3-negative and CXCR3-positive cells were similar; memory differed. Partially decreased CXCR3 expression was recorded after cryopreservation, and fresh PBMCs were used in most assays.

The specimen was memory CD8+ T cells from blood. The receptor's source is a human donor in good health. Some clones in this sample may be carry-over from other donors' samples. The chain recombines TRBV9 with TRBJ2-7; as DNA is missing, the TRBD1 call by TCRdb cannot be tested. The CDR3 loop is CASSVGGGLAYEQYF.